The T cell receptor (beta chain) described here comes from a study of human T cells and chemical hapten exposure. Study background: Diphenylcyclopropenone was administered weekly to the scalp of patients throughout the roughly 22-week study.

TCRdb reprocessed the RACE reads with MiXCR, giving one entry per CDR3 protein. The sample contains 250,000 to 300,000 distinct CDR3 sequences, approximately 7.5% of which appear only once. This clonotype turned up a few times. Time point specified: pre-sensitization, week 0. The sample's treatment: therapeutic diphenylcyclopropenone sensitization with weekly scalp DPC. People who gave samples had alopecia, were 18 to 70 years old, and were suitable for DPC. Per germline, CDR1 MNHEY and CDR2 SMNVEV (reference sequence). The CDR3 is 13 residues long. Trimming removed 6 bases at V and 1 base at J, with 8 bases between.

The receptor comes from a man between 18 and 29 years old with alopecia areata. Some clones in this sample may be carry-over from other donors' samples. V usage is TRBV27 and J usage is TRBJ2-3; D is unclear. Sequenced material: whole blood, taken in connection with sensitization to the hapten diphenylcyclopropenone (DPC). In DNA form, the CDR3 reads TGTGCCAGCAGATCCGCTGGCACAGATACGCAGTATTTT. It is translated as CASRSAGTDTQYF.